The 3 T cell receptor beta chains below were found in one sample sequenced in a study of shared clonotypes between healthy human individuals. Using immunoSEQ multiplex PCR, the repertoire was profiled, and TCRdb retains in-frame clones only, with some absent. The table records about 2 million clones, roughly 94% of them present only once. The sequencing input was naive CD4+ T cells sorted from blood. As to subset: CD45RA+ positively selected. These receptors were obtained from a man younger than 35 in good health.

In its sample, this clone was seen once. The same CDR3 arises from other DNA sequences in this sample as well. The chain is built from TRBV9 and TRBJ2-3; 12 positions match TRBD2. Germline assignment: CDR1 SGDLS and CDR2 YYNGEE. Trimming removed 4 bases from V and 1 base from J; junction bases left unmatched: 4. The length of the CDR3 is 16 residues. The CDR3 DNA reads TGTGCCAGCAGCCCGCGGACTAGCGGGGGCACAGATACGCAGTATTTT. It encodes CASSPRTSGGTDTQYF.

The CDR3 DNA is TGTGCCTTTAGAGGGGGTAAATCCTATAATTCACCCCTCCACTTT. Amino acid sequence: CAFRGGKSYNSPLHF. V and J are TRBV30 and TRBJ1-6; tentative D call: TRBD1 (6 bases). Germline CDR1 reads GTSNPN; CDR2 reads SVGIG (reference sequence). The germline V and J ends were trimmed by 7 bases and 1 base, with 14 bases remaining between them. There are 15 residues in the CDR3.

This clone has a handful of counts. The chain carries TRBV4-3 and TRBJ2-7; 7 bases are shared with TRBD2. Germline V gene data show CDR1 as LGHNA and CDR2 as YSLEER. Trimming took 3 bases from V and 3 from J; bases not matched to a gene: 5. The CDR3 extends over 14 amino acids. In DNA, the CDR3 is TGCGCCAGCAGCCAGGGCACTAGCGTCTACGAGCAGTACTTC. Protein product: CASSQGTSVYEQYF.